Shown below are 5 T cell receptor beta chains from a single sample sequenced in a study of Ad26.COV2.S vaccination and SARS-CoV-2 variants. Libraries were prepared by immunoSEQ multiplex PCR; TCRdb keeps only in-frame clonotypes and omits some of them. The table records roughly 390,000 clones, roughly nine tenths of them present only once. The treatment: around 19 received Ad26.COV2.S at low or high dose, single or two shots; about 5 received placebo; per-sample allocation not given. Day 63 after the first vaccine or placebo injection was the time point for sampling. The material sequenced was peripheral blood, taken in a trial of Ad26.COV2.S vaccine versus placebo. The receptors derive from a person between 18 and 59 years old who received the Ad26.COV2.S COVID-19 vaccine or a placebo.

Only one count was recorded for this clone. The J gene is TRBJ1-2, the V gene TRBV4-1, with 8 bases identical to TRBD1. Trimming removed 3 bases from V and 8 bases from J; junction bases left unmatched: 11. CDR3 size: 15 residues. Per the germline V gene, CDR1 is MGHRA and CDR2 is YSYEKL. The CDR3: CASSQASTGAKGYTF. The DNA for the CDR3 is TGCGCCAGCAGCCAGGCTTCGACAGGGGCTAAGGGCTACACCTTC.

This sequence joins TRBV6-5 and TRBJ1-1, with 7 nucleotides matching TRBD1. The CDR3 totals 15 residues. After removal of 7 bases from V and 2 bases from J, the junction contained 10 bases not matched to a gene. Germline-derived CDR1 and CDR2 are MNHEY and SVGAGI. In DNA form, the CDR3 reads TGTGCCAGCAAGAAAAGGGGGACAGTAAACACTGAAGCTTTCTTT. This gives the protein CASKKRGTVNTEAFF.

The gene calls are TRBV11-3 and TRBJ2-2; D gene unclear. From germline, CDR1 is SGHNT and CDR2 YENEEA. V was cut by 3 bases and J by 3 bases, with 8 bases left in between. This CDR3 has 14 residues. CDR3 region: CASSFESDTGELFF. For the CDR3, the DNA is TGTGCCAGCAGCTTCGAGTCCGACACCGGGGAGCTGTTTTTT.

The chain carries TRBV12-5 and TRBJ1-1; D may be TRBD1 (5 bases). V was cut by 0 bases and J by 1 base, with 9 bases left in between. This CDR3 has 15 amino acids. Germline V lookup: CDR1 LGHNT, CDR2 FRNRAP. CDR3 bases: TGTGCTAGTGGTTTGGTAGTGGGGCAGAACACTGAAGCTTTCTTT. Translated: CASGLVVGQNTEAFF. The variable domain in full, with the rest retrieved from reference TRBV12-5 and TRBJ1-1, is DARVTQTPRHKVTEMGQEVTMRCQPILGHNTVFWYRQTMMQGLELLAYFRNRAPLDDSGMPKDRFSAEMPDATLATLKIQPSEPRDSAVYFCASGLVVGQNTEAFFGQGTRLTVV.

V usage is TRBV19 and J usage is TRBJ2-3, with D perhaps matching TRBD2 (5 bases). The CDR3 is 21 amino acids. Germline CDR1 LNHDA, CDR2 SQIVND (reference sequence). Between the trimmed V and J ends, which lost 3 bases and 4 bases, there was a span of 32 bases. CDR3 nucleotides: TGTGCCAGTAGTATGTCACTAGGCCGGATGGGGATCAAGAGGCACTCAGATACGCAGTATTTT. Amino acid sequence: CASSMSLGRMGIKRHSDTQYF.